This TCR beta chain was obtained from a study of T cell changes during pregnancy in multiple sclerosis. This clone appeared once. The repertoire was sequenced with immunoSEQ multiplex PCR; TCRdb's copy has only in-frame clones and lacks some. Among some 100,000 clones listed, around nine tenths were seen once. Germline V gene data show CDR1 as SGHVS and CDR2 as FQNEAQ. The CDR3 extends over 18 amino acids. V was cut by 5 bases and J by 0 bases, with 21 bases left in between. Sequenced material: peripheral blood, taken in the second trimester of pregnancy. The sequence came from a female donor with multiple sclerosis, enrolled in a pregnancy study. The chain has TRBV7-8 and TRBJ2-3, with D tentatively TRBD1 (6 bases). CDR3 nucleotides: TGTGCCAGCAGCCCGTTTCGGACAGCTAAAACTAGCACAGATACGCAGTATTTT. Its translation: CASSPFRTAKTSTDTQYF.